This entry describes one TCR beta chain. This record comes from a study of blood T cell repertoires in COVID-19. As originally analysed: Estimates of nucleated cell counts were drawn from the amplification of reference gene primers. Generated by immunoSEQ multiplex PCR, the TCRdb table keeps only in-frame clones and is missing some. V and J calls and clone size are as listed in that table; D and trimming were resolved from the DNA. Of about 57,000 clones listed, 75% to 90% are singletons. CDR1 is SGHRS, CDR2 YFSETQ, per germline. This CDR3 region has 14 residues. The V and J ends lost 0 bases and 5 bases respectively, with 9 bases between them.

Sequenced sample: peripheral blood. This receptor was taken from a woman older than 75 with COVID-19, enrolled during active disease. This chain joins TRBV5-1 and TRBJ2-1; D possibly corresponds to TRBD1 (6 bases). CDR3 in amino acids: CASSLGSGDNEQFF. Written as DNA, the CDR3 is TGCGCCAGCAGCTTGGGTTCAGGGGACAATGAGCAGTTCTTC.